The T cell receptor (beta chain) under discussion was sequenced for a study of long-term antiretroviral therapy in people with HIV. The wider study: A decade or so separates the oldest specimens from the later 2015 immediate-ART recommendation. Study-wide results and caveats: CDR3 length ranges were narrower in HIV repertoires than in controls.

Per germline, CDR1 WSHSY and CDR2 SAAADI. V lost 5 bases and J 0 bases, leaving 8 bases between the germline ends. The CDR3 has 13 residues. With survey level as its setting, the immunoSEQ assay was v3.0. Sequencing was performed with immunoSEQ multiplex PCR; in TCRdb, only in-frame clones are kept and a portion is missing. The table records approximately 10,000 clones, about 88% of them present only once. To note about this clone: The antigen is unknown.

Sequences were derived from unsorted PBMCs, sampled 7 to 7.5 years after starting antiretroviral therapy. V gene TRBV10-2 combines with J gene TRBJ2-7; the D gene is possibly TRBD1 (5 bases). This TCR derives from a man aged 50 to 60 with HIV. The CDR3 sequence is CASSKGISYEQYF. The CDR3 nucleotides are TGCGCCAGCAGTAAGGGGATCTCCTACGAGCAGTACTTC.